Listed below are T cell receptor beta chains from one sample, sequenced in a study of T cell responses to AZD1222 COVID-19 vaccine. Profiled with immunoSEQ multiplex PCR; TCRdb holds only in-frame clones, not every one. The sample has about 160,000 clones, roughly 90% seen once; the top ten hold about 4.3%. This material consisted of peripheral blood, taken 28 days after the second AZD1222 dose. The receptors were gathered from an adult who received the AZD1222 COVID-19 vaccine. Each CDR3 is given with its conserved first and last residue. The order of the fields is V gene, CDR3 length, CDR3 protein.

TRBV2 | 14 | CASSRQGGNDEQYF
TRBV5-6 | 15 | CASSRQGDSNQPQHF
TRBV19 | 12 | CASKDRDSPLHF
TRBV7-8 | 12 | CASRFDLETQYF
TRBV27 | 13 | CASREGQGLGYTF
TRBV13 | 14 | CASRDDGRNTEAFF
TRBV6-2/TRBV6-3 | 16 | CASSYHLRTANYGYTF
TRBV9 | 16 | CASSVGVWANTGELFF
TRBV5-1 | 14 | CASSLVGTGYGYTF
TRBV5-1 | 13 | CASSLAEGSEAFF
TRBV19 | 13 | CASSTQGTGELFF
TRBV19 | 15 | CASSPAGTLNYGYTF
TRBV9 | 13 | CASSVEDRAEAFF